The clone carrying this T cell receptor beta chain was recorded at least ten times. Its antigen is unidentified. This sample is drawn from a study of neurological immune-mediated disorders. The V end was cut by 7 bases, the J end by 3 bases, with 15 bases between. Germline V gene data show CDR1 as SGHTA and CDR2 as FQGNSA. The CDR3 length is 15 residues. Findings of the study overall: The most TCR clonal expansion was seen in HTLV-1-associated myelopathy, and the least was seen in multiple sclerosis, which fell below healthy controls. No sharing of CDR3 amino acid sequences was observed among expanded clones across subjects, suggesting private repertoires in all groups.

TCRdb redid the calling of the 5' RACE reads with MiXCR, one entry per CDR3 protein. In the table there are approximately 50,000 distinct CDR3 sequences, under 13% of which are singletons. The sequence came from a man between 65 and 79 years old with HTLV-1-associated myelopathy (HAM/TSP). The sequencing input was PBMCs. V and J are TRBV7-2 and TRBJ1-4; D may be TRBD1 (5 bases). The CDR3 is CASNNQGGPNEKLFF. CDR3 sequence (DNA): TGTGCCAGCAACAACCAGGGAGGGCCTAATGAAAAACTGTTTTTT.